The clone carrying this T cell receptor (beta chain) was recorded many times. The antigen is undetermined. Germline assignment: CDR1 SGHAT and CDR2 FQNNGV. V dropped 0 bases and J dropped 2 bases, with 8 bases sitting between them. The CDR3 contains 14 residues. This sample is drawn from a study of T cells in Graves' hyperthyroidism and ophthalmopathy. Overall study findings and caveats: Most clonotypes expanded in thyroid above 0.001 were likewise present in blood.

Using RNA transcripts as the source, TCR beta CDR3 regions were amplified. The HTBI primer set served for first-round RT-PCR of the TCR CDR3. From the multiplex PCR reads, TCRdb called clonotypes with MiXCR, one entry per CDR3 protein. The sample lists about 640,000 distinct CDR3 sequences, under 25% occurring once. Each diagnosis was grounded in clinical symptoms, serum thyroxine and TRAb, thyroid ultrasound, and orbital computed tomography. The receptor's source is a man aged 25-45 years with Graves' ophthalmopathy. Sequenced: blood. V is TRBV11-2 and J is TRBJ2-7; unclear D gene. CDR3 bases: TGTGCCAGCAGCTTAGATCCCACCGCCTACGAGCAGTACTTC. Amino acids: CASSLDPTAYEQYF.